These 26 T cell receptor beta chains share one sample of origin, sequenced in a study of blood T cell repertoires in COVID-19. Sequencing was performed with immunoSEQ multiplex PCR; in TCRdb, only in-frame clones are kept and a portion is missing. The sample contains about 83,000 clones, about 90% of which appear only once. The sample consisted of peripheral blood. These receptors all come from a woman aged 50 to 60 with active or convalescent COVID-19.

This chain links TRBV9 with TRBJ1-6; D is uncertain. V was trimmed by 0 bases and J by 5 bases, leaving 6 bases between them. The CDR3 contains 14 residues. Germline values: CDR1 SGDLS, CDR2 YYNGEE. CDR3 DNA sequence: TGTGCCAGCAGCGTAGCTGCGGATAATTCACCCCTCCACTTT. It specifies CASSVAADNSPLHF. Full variable domain (remainder filled in from reference TRBV9 and TRBJ1-6): DSGVTQTPKHLITATGQRVTLRCSPRSGDLSVYWYQQSLDQGLQFLIQYYNGEERAKGNILERFSAQQFPDLHSELNLSSLELGDSALYFCASSVAADNSPLHFGNGTRLTVT.

The chain couples TRBV4-3 to TRBJ2-3, with TRBD1 identical over 10 bases. Germline CDR1 and CDR2: LGHNA and YSLEER. V shed 3 bases, J shed 7 bases, and the junction held 10 bases outside the gene matches. There are 16 residues in the CDR3. CDR3 in DNA: TGCGCCAGCAGCCAGGCCGGGACAGGGGTTTTTCATACGCAGTATTTT. This gives the protein CASSQAGTGVFHTQYF.

The V and J genes are TRBV5-1 and TRBJ2-5; tentative D call: TRBD1 (6 bases). Trimming pared 1 base from V and 3 bases from J, leaving 13 bases between. The CDR3 sequence is 15 residues long. CDR1 is SGHRS and CDR2 is YFSETQ in the germline V gene. The CDR3 sequence is CASSLNTGSEETQYF. The CDR3 coding sequence is TGCGCCAGCAGCTTGAACACAGGGTCAGAAGAGACCCAGTACTTC.

This sequence joins TRBV20-1 and TRBJ1-2; D is unresolved. Looked up from germline, CDR1 is DFQATT and CDR2 is SNEGSKA (reference sequence). The V end was cut by 4 bases, the J end by 6 bases, with 6 bases between. This CDR3 region has 10 residues. CDR3 DNA sequence: TGCAGTGCTATGTCGGATGGCTACACCTTC. Amino acids: CSAMSDGYTF.

The rearrangement links TRBV10-3 to TRBJ2-2; D not resolved. Germline V lookup: CDR1 ENHRY, CDR2 SYGVKD. The CDR3 extends over 13 amino acids. Trimming pared 3 bases from V and 7 bases from J, leaving 9 bases between. The CDR3 DNA follows: TGTGCCATCAGTGACGATACGCGCGGGGAGCTGTTTTTT. Translated: CAISDDTRGELFF.

The chain combines TRBV7-3 with TRBJ1-2; tentative D call: TRBD1 (6 bases). Germline V gives CDR1 SGHTA, CDR2 FQGTGA. V dropped 4 bases and J dropped 7 bases, with 25 bases sitting between them. The CDR3 extends over 17 amino acids. This CDR3 reads CASSSGDQTGLRGGYTF. The CDR3 DNA is TGTGCCAGCAGCTCCGGAGATCAAACAGGGCTTCGGGGTGGCTACACCTTC.

The V and J genes are TRBV7-9 and TRBJ1-2; D possibly corresponds to TRBD1 (6 bases). The germline CDR1 and CDR2 sequences are SEHNR and FQNEAQ (reference sequence). The length of the CDR3 is 13 residues. Trimming shortened V by 1 base and J by 4 bases, and 7 bases separated the two germline ends. Written as DNA, the CDR3 is TGTGCCAGCAGCTTAGGGGGGCCCTATGGCTACACCTTC. This sequence encodes CASSLGGPYGYTF. The full variable domain, in which reference TRBV7-9 and TRBJ1-2 provide the parts outside the CDR3, is DTGVSQNPRHKITKRGQNVTFRCDPISEHNRLYWYRQTLGQGPEFLTYFQNEAQLEKSRLLSDRFSAERPKGSFSTLEIQRTEQGDSAMYLCASSLGGPYGYTFGSGTRLTVV.

The J gene is TRBJ1-4, the V gene TRBV2; tentative D call: TRBD1 (6 bases). The V gene's germline CDR1 is SNHLY and CDR2 FYNNEI. The CDR3 covers 15 residues. V lost 3 bases and J lost 3, with 11 bases in between. The CDR3 is CASSDRGRSNEKLFF. The CDR3, as DNA: TGTGCCAGCAGTGACAGGGGAAGATCTAATGAAAAACTGTTTTTT.

This clone has just one count. This chain links TRBV15 with TRBJ1-3; D may be TRBD1 (5 bases). Trimming cost V 1 base and J 0 bases, with 13 bases left between them. CDR3 length: 17 amino acids. Germline-derived CDR1 and CDR2 are LNHNV and YYDKDF (reference sequence). DNA of the CDR3: TGTGCCACCAGCAGAGGTCCAGGACACCTCTCTGGAAACACCATATATTTT. Protein: CATSRGPGHLSGNTIYF.

Written as DNA, the CDR3 is TGTGCCAGCAGCCCTAGCGGGACGTACCAAGAGACCCAGTACTTC. Translating it yields CASSPSGTYQETQYF. This chain uses TRBV7-2 with TRBJ2-5; 9 bases are a match to TRBD2. Germline V gene data show CDR1 as SGHTA and CDR2 as FQGNSA. Germline trimming cut 5 bases from V and 0 bases from J; bases unmatched to any gene: 4. The CDR3 is 15 residues long.

The table lists this clone with a few counts. V gene TRBV4-3 combines with J gene TRBJ2-3; no clear D gene. Trimming stripped 0 bases from V and 4 bases from J, with 8 bases between. The CDR3 sequence is 14 residues long. Germline values: CDR1 LGHNA, CDR2 YSLEER. CDR3 protein: CASSQDRSADTQYF. The DNA for the CDR3 is TGCGCCAGCAGCCAAGATCGGTCCGCAGATACGCAGTATTTT.

This clone was seen more than once but under ten times. The chain carries TRBV10-3 and TRBJ1-6, with 8 bases matching TRBD1. V shed 8 bases, J shed 7 bases, and the junction held 4 bases outside the gene matches. The germline V gene has CDR1 ENHRY and CDR2 SYGVKD. The CDR3 is made up of 13 amino acids. The CDR3, as DNA: TGTGCCATCGAACAGGGGGGGAATTCACCCCTCCACTTT. It yields the protein CAIEQGGNSPLHF.

The gene calls are TRBV6-5 and TRBJ2-3; 7 bases align to TRBD2. Trimming removed 5 bases from V and 4 bases from J; junction bases left unmatched: 6. The CDR3 sequence is 14 residues long. CDR1 MNHEY and CDR2 SVGAGI come from the germline V gene. CDR3 sequence (DNA): TGTGCCAGCAGTAGGACTAGGTGGGCAGATACGCAGTATTTT. Translating it yields CASSRTRWADTQYF.

This clone showed up just a few times. The chain joins TRBV6-6 to TRBJ1-1, with D tentatively TRBD1 (5 bases). This CDR3 has 14 residues. The V gene's germline CDR1 is MNHNY and CDR2 SVGAGI (reference sequence). The V end lost 4 bases, the J end lost 3 bases, and 12 bases lay between the germline ends. This chain's CDR3 is CASSLRGGYTEAFF. CDR3 DNA sequence: TGTGCCAGCAGTTTGCGGGGGGGTTACACTGAAGCTTTCTTT.

Turning to this clone: The germline gene is not matched at one end of the junction; a read error may be the cause. The V call is TRBV12-3 or TRBV12-4, the J call TRBJ1-1; TRBD1 might be the D (6 bases). The CDR3 sequence is 11 residues long. The CDR3 bases are TGTGCCAGCAGCTTAGGGGGGCAAGCTTTCTTT. It codes for CASSLGGQAFF.

The V call is TRBV30, the J call TRBJ2-1; 8 bases line up with TRBD2. The germline CDR1 and CDR2 sequences are GTSNPN and SVGIG (reference sequence). The J segment lost 4 bases and the V segment lost 0 bases, leaving 11 bases of the junction unmatched. The CDR3 contains 17 residues. CDR3 in amino acids: CAWSVLGGADSYNEQFF. In DNA form, the CDR3 reads TGTGCCTGGAGTGTACTCGGGGGGGCCGACTCTTACAATGAGCAGTTCTTC.

The gene calls are TRBV7-2 and TRBJ2-7, with TRBD1 matching 9 bases. The germline V gene has CDR1 SGHTA and CDR2 FQGNSA. The CDR3 extends over 16 amino acids. The V segment lost 4 bases and the J segment 2 bases; nucleotides outside the gene matches: 9. The CDR3 nucleotides read TGTGCCAGCAGCTCCGACGGGACAGGGATAACCTACGAGCAGTACTTC. Protein: CASSSDGTGITYEQYF.

The rearrangement joins TRBV13 to TRBJ2-6; no clear D gene. Trimming cost V 5 bases and J 3 bases, with 11 bases left between them. Germline V gives CDR1 PRHDT, CDR2 FYEKMQ (reference sequence). The CDR3 contains 15 residues. The CDR3 DNA follows: TGTGCCAGCAGCAGTCAGGTACGTGGGGCCAACGTCCTGACTTTC. Translated: CASSSQVRGANVLTF.

The V and J genes are TRBV2 and TRBJ2-7, with 10 bases fitting TRBD2. Germline lookup yields CDR1 SNHLY and CDR2 FYNNEI. V gave up 7 bases and J gave up 6 bases; unmatched junction bases: 9. The CDR3 sequence is 14 residues long. CDR3 loop: CASTISGGAPEQYF. CDR3 sequence (DNA): TGTGCCAGCACGATAAGCGGGGGGGCTCCCGAGCAGTACTTC.

This clone has a single count. The chain couples TRBV6-5 to TRBJ1-2; 10 bases align to TRBD1. The CDR3 contains 14 residues. The germline V gene encodes CDR1 MNHEY and CDR2 SVGAGI. V dropped 7 bases and J dropped 8; count of bases not matched to a gene: 10. This CDR3 reads CASTTGTGDRGYTF. DNA for the CDR3: TGTGCCAGCACAACCGGGACAGGGGATCGGGGCTACACCTTC.

V usage is TRBV4-3 and J usage is TRBJ1-3; tentatively, D is TRBD1 (6 bases). The CDR3 spans 18 residues. From germline, CDR1 is LGHNA and CDR2 YSLEER. V was pared by 0 bases and J by 1 base, with 16 bases between. This chain's CDR3 is CASSQDRSGVLSGNTIYF. Written as DNA, the CDR3 is TGCGCCAGCAGCCAAGATCGATCAGGGGTATTATCTGGAAACACCATATATTTT.

The chain has TRBV7-7 and TRBJ1-3; TRBD1 is a possible D gene (5 bases). The V gene's germline CDR1 is SSHAT and CDR2 FNYEAQ (reference sequence). This CDR3 spans 14 amino acids. V dropped 0 bases and J dropped 4 bases, with 7 bases sitting between them. DNA of the CDR3: TGTGCCAGCAGCTTAGCAGGGGTCGGAAACACCATATATTTT. It yields the protein CASSLAGVGNTIYF.

The chain links TRBV3-1 (or the pseudogene TRBV3-2) to TRBJ1-3, with TRBD1 matching over 7 bases. Per germline, CDR1 LGHDT and CDR2 YNNKEL (reference sequence). This CDR3 is 16 amino acids long. V was clipped by 5 bases and J by 2 bases; unmatched bases: 9. CDR3 nucleotides: TGTGCCAGCAGCTTGCCCCCCGGGACAGCTGGAAACACCATATATTTT. Protein product: CASSLPPGTAGNTIYF.

This chain links TRBV3-1 (or the pseudogene TRBV3-2) with TRBJ1-2; maybe TRBD1 (5 bases). The V end lost 1 base, the J end lost 4 bases, and 13 bases lay between the germline ends. The germline CDR1 and CDR2 sequences are LGHDT and YNNKEL (reference sequence). This CDR3 comprises 15 residues. The CDR3 nucleotides are TGTGCCAGCAGCCAAGGGACATTCAAAGGCTATGGCTACACCTTC. This translates into CASSQGTFKGYGYTF.

The V call is TRBV25-1, the J call TRBJ2-1; possibly TRBD1 for D (6 bases). There are 15 residues in the CDR3. Germline loops: CDR1 MGHDK, CDR2 SYGVNS. Trimming stripped 3 bases from V and 10 bases from J, with 19 bases between. CDR3 DNA: TGTGCCAGCAGTGACATCACGAGGGACACGAACGAGCAGTTCTTC. Protein product: CASSDITRDTNEQFF.

This CDR3 is CASSSRGSGGASSYEQYF. The CDR3 DNA reads TGTGCCAGCTCATCCCGGGGTAGCGGGGGGGCCTCGTCCTACGAGCAGTACTTC. The chain couples TRBV18 to TRBJ2-7; 11 nucleotides match TRBD2. CDR1 KGHSH and CDR2 LQKENI come from the germline V gene. J gave up 1 base and V 5 bases, and 13 bases lay outside the gene matches. The CDR3 runs 18 residues.